This T cell receptor (beta chain) was identified in a study of neurological immune-mediated disorders. Healthy controls comprised blood bank volunteers in Maryland, USA. 5'RACE employing 10-nucleotide random UMIs yielded the cDNA. One entry per CDR3 protein, called by TCRdb with MiXCR from the 5' RACE reads. This sample carries around 33,000 distinct CDR3 sequences, 6% to 8.5% of them seen once, and the ten largest clones take around 4.6%. This clonotype was observed many times. The sample consisted of PBMCs. The clonotype was recovered from a woman aged 40 to 50 in good health.

CDR3 coding DNA: TGCAGTGCTCTACGGGGGGCTGATGGCTACACCTTC. It is translated as CSALRGADGYTF. This rearrangement joins TRBV20-1 to TRBJ1-2, with TRBD1 as a possible D gene (6 bases). CDR1 and CDR2 from the germline V gene are DFQATT and SNEGSKA (reference sequence). V was clipped by 5 bases and J by 6 bases, with 13 bases between them. The CDR3 loop spans 12 amino acids.